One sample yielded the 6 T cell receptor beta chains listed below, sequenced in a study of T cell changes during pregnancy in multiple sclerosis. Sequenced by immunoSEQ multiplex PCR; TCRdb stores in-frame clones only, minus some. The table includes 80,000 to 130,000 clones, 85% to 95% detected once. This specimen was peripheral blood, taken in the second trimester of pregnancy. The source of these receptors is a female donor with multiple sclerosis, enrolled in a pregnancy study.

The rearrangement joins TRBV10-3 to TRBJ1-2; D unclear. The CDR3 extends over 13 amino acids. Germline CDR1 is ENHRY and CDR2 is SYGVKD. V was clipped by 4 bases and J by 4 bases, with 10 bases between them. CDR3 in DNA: TGTGCCATCAGTGGGGTCAGGTTCTATGGCTACACCTTC. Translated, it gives CAISGVRFYGYTF.

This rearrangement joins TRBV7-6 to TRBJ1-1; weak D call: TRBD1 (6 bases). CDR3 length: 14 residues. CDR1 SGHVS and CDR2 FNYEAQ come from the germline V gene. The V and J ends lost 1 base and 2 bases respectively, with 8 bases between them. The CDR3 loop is CASSLGGTNTEAFF. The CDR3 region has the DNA TGTGCCAGCAGCTTAGGGGGGACAAACACTGAAGCTTTCTTT.

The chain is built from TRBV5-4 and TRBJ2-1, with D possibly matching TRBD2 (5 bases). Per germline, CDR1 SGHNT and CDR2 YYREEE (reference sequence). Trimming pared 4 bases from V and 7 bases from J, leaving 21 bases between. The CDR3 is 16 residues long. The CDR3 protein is CASSPERSRGLNEQFF. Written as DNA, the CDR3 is TGTGCCAGCAGCCCCGAACGAAGTCGGGGATTGAATGAGCAGTTCTTC.

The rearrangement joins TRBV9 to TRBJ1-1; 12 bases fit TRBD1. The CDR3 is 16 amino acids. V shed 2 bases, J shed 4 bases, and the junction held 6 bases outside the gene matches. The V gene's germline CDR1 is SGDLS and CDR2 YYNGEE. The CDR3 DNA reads TGTGCCAGCAGCGTGGGACAGGGGGCGGATGGCACTGAAGCTTTCTTT. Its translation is CASSVGQGADGTEAFF.

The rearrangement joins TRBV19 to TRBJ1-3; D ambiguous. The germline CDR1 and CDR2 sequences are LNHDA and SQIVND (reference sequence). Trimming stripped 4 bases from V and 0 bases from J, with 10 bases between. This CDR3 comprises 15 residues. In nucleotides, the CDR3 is TGTGCCAGTAGTACCCGAGGACTCTCTGGAAACACCATATATTTT. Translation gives CASSTRGLSGNTIYF. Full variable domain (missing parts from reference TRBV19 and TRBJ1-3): DGGITQSPKYLFRKEGQNVTLSCEQNLNHDAMYWYRQDPGQGLRLIYYSQIVNDFQKGDIAEGYSVSREKKESFPLTVTSAQKNPTAFYLCASSTRGLSGNTIYFGEGSWLTVV.

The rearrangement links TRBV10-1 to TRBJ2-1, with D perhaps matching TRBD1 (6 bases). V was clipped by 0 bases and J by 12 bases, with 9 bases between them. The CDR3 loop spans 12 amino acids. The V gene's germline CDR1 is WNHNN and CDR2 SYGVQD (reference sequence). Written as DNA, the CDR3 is TGCGCCAGCAGTGAGTCTGGGGGCGTGCAGTTCTTC. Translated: CASSESGGVQFF.